The 14 T cell receptor beta chains presented below share a single source sample, sequenced in a study of T cell responses to AZD1222 COVID-19 vaccine. Assay used: immunoSEQ multiplex PCR; TCRdb lists only in-frame clones, some missing. The sample has about 84,000 clones; around nine tenths are singletons. Sequences were derived from peripheral blood, sampled 28 days after the second AZD1222 dose. Every receptor here comes from an adult who received the AZD1222 COVID-19 vaccine.

The chain combines TRBV5-6 with TRBJ1-1; D is ambiguous. The CDR3 spans 12 residues. From germline, CDR1 is SGHDT and CDR2 YYEEEE. Trimming stripped 1 base from V and 0 bases from J, with 1 base between. DNA for the CDR3: TGTGCCAGCAGCTTGTTGAACACTGAAGCTTTCTTT. As protein: CASSLLNTEAFF.

This sequence joins TRBV7-9 and TRBJ1-2, with TRBD1 as a possible D gene (5 bases). Trimming removed 5 bases at V and 4 bases at J, with 11 bases between. Germline CDR1 and CDR2: SEHNR and FQNEAQ (reference sequence). This CDR3 has 13 amino acids. CDR3 bases: TGTGCCAGCAGCCGGGACGGACCCTATGGCTACACCTTC. Its protein is CASSRDGPYGYTF.

This clone was detected once. This chain links TRBV7-9 with TRBJ2-7, with D unresolved. The CDR3 extends over 14 amino acids. In germline, CDR1 is SEHNR, CDR2 FQNEAQ (reference sequence). V shed 2 bases and J shed 1 base, with 9 bases lying between them. This CDR3 is CASSLLTGSYEQYF. The CDR3 DNA sequence: TGTGCCAGCAGCTTACTGACCGGATCCTACGAGCAGTACTTC.

The chain combines TRBV4-1 with TRBJ1-1; weak D call: TRBD1 (5 bases). Germline CDR1 reads MGHRA; CDR2 reads YSYEKL. CDR3 length: 15 amino acids. V was cut by 0 bases and J by 4 bases, with 12 bases left in between. The CDR3 DNA sequence: TGCGCCAGCAGCCAAGATTGGGGGTTATTCACTGAAGCTTTCTTT. It translates to CASSQDWGLFTEAFF.

The chain uses TRBV6-5 and TRBJ1-1; perhaps TRBD1 as D (5 bases). The CDR3 runs to 14 residues. Trimming removed 7 bases from V and 1 base from J, with 13 bases in between. Germline CDR1 and CDR2: MNHEY and SVGAGI. The CDR3 protein is CASISRVANTEAFF. The CDR3 DNA sequence: TGTGCCAGCATCTCCAGGGTGGCGAACACTGAAGCTTTCTTT.

The V and J genes are TRBV7-6 and TRBJ2-2, with 8 bases aligning to TRBD1. Germline assignment: CDR1 SGHVS and CDR2 FNYEAQ. With 1 base clipped from V and 4 bases from J, the junction kept 11 bases outside the gene matches. CDR3 length: 18 residues. CDR3 coding DNA: TGTGCCAGCAGCTTAGAATTCGCAGGGGGCACTTTCACCGGGGAGCTGTTTTTT. The encoded protein is CASSLEFAGGTFTGELFF.

The rearrangement joins TRBV19 to TRBJ1-1; maybe TRBD1 (6 bases). CDR3 length equals 14 residues. V was clipped by 4 bases and J by 4 bases, with 13 bases between them. Germline CDR1 is LNHDA and CDR2 is SQIVND (reference sequence). CDR3 coding DNA: TGTGCCAGTAGTAGCGGCAGGGACATCACTGAAGCTTTCTTT. Translating gives CASSSGRDITEAFF.

The chain links TRBV23-1 to TRBJ1-2; 12 bases are shared with TRBD1. TRBV23-1 is annotated as an ORF whose role is uncertain. V was clipped by 10 bases and J by 8 bases; unmatched bases: 8. CDR3 length: 13 residues. In DNA form, the CDR3 reads TGCGCCATCCCGGGACAGGGGGCGATCGGCTACACCTTC. Amino acid sequence: CAIPGQGAIGYTF.

The genes are TRBV6-5 and TRBJ1-2; 9 nucleotides agree with TRBD1. From germline, CDR1 is MNHEY and CDR2 SVGAGI. V trimming: 10 bases; J trimming: 5 bases; junction bases outside the gene matches: 8. CDR3 length: 13 residues. The CDR3 nucleotides are TGTGCCACCTCACCCGGGACAGGGTATGGCTACACCTTC. The encoded protein is CATSPGTGYGYTF.

In the case of this clone: Relative to the germline gene, one junction end is altered; a read error may explain this. This sequence joins TRBV7-7 and TRBJ2-3; 10 bases are a match to TRBD2. Germline-derived CDR1 and CDR2 are SSHAT and FNYEAQ (reference sequence). CDR3 size: 16 residues. CDR3 sequence: CASSPQVAGGSDTQYF. Here the CDR3 DNA reads TGTGCTAGCAGTCCCCAGGTAGCGGGGGGATCAGATACGCAGTATTTT.

This chain uses TRBV7-6 with TRBJ2-2, with 8 bases that match TRBD2. In germline, CDR1 is SGHVS, CDR2 FNYEAQ. V shed 4 bases and J 6 bases; nucleotides not matched to a gene: 7. The CDR3 runs 15 residues. The CDR3 reads CASSWQRGRSGELFF. The CDR3 DNA follows: TGTGCCAGCAGCTGGCAGCGGGGGAGGTCCGGGGAGCTGTTTTTT. Drawing the rest from reference TRBV7-6 and TRBJ2-2, the complete variable domain is GAGVSQSPRYKVTKRGQDVALRCDPISGHVSLYWYRQALGQGPEFLTYFNYEAQQDKSGLPNDRFSAERPEGSISTLTIQRTEQRDSAMYRCASSWQRGRSGELFFGEGSRLTVL.

Here the CDR3 DNA reads TGTGCCAGCATGGTACGGTTGAACACTGAAGCTTTCTTT. Its protein is CASMVRLNTEAFF. The rearrangement joins TRBV27 to TRBJ1-1; D gene uncertain. Trimming shortened V by 7 bases and J by 0 bases, and 9 bases separated the two germline ends. There are 13 residues in the CDR3. CDR1 is MNHEY, CDR2 SMNVEV, per germline (reference sequence).

The chain employs TRBV14 and TRBJ1-1, with no clear D. The CDR3 contains 13 residues. CDR1 is SGHDN, CDR2 FVKESK, per germline. V was pared by 1 base and J by 5 bases, with 8 bases between. Here the CDR3 reads CASSQALGTEAFF. DNA for the CDR3: TGTGCCAGCAGCCAAGCGTTGGGGACTGAAGCTTTCTTT.

This chain uses TRBV2 with TRBJ1-1; 7 bases line up with TRBD1. CDR3 length equals 14 residues. Germline V gives CDR1 SNHLY, CDR2 FYNNEI. With V trimmed by 6 bases and J by 0 bases, 4 bases remained unmatched. This CDR3 reads CASSIQGMNTEAFF. The CDR3 DNA reads TGTGCCAGCAGCATACAGGGGATGAACACTGAAGCTTTCTTT.